This TCR beta chain was obtained from a study of blood T cell repertoires in COVID-19. Study-wide context: Sources were T cells, B-cell-depleted T cells, or PBMCs; the material itself was cDNA or gDNA.

Original methodology: It was from reference gene primer amplification that nucleated cell counts were estimated. Produced via immunoSEQ multiplex PCR; TCRdb's table is partial and in-frame only. The DNA was the basis for D and trimming; V, J and clone size are from that table. The sample has around 260,000 clones; around 84% are singletons. CDR3 length: 15 residues. V lost 4 bases and J lost 3; bases outside the gene matches: 8. Per the germline V gene, CDR1 is LNHDA and CDR2 is SQIVND (reference sequence). The chain couples TRBV19 to TRBJ2-7; TRBD1 agrees at 8 bases. Sequenced: peripheral blood. This clonotype originated in a man between 60 and 75 years old with acute or convalescent COVID-19. This CDR3 is CASSTTGGTLYEQYF. DNA of the CDR3: TGTGCCAGTAGTACAACAGGGGGTACCCTCTACGAGCAGTACTTC.